The 26 T cell receptor beta chains reported below all come from one sample, sequenced in a study of T cell responses to AZD1222 COVID-19 vaccine. Using immunoSEQ multiplex PCR, the repertoire was profiled, and TCRdb retains in-frame clones only, with some absent. The profile shows approximately 130,000 clones, about 93% of them singletons. The specimen was peripheral blood, collected on day 0 of AZD1222 vaccination. Receptor source: an adult in good health.

The chain links TRBV5-1 to TRBJ1-6, with a possible D match to TRBD1 (6 bases). Germline values: CDR1 SGHRS, CDR2 YFSETQ. Trimming stripped 1 base from V and 5 bases from J, with 13 bases between. CDR3 length: 16 amino acids. The CDR3 protein is CASSLRMAGDNSPLHF. The CDR3 DNA reads TGCGCCAGCAGCTTGCGAATGGCAGGGGATAATTCACCCCTCCACTTT.

The genes are TRBV5-4 and TRBJ1-2; no clear D. Deletions cut 4 bases from V and 8 bases from J, with 15 bases between. Per germline, CDR1 SGHNT and CDR2 YYREEE (reference sequence). The length of the CDR3 is 13 residues. The CDR3 bases are TGTGCCAGCAGCATGGACGGCCTTTCGGGCTACACCTTC. Translating gives CASSMDGLSGYTF.

The chain couples TRBV29-1 to TRBJ2-5; 14 bases are shared with TRBD2. The V segment lost 6 bases and the J segment 4 bases; nucleotides outside the gene matches: 7. The CDR3 length is 15 residues. From germline, CDR1 is SQVTM and CDR2 ANQGSEA. CDR3 sequence reads: CSVGLAGGLVETQYF. CDR3 in DNA: TGCAGCGTCGGACTAGCGGGGGGATTGGTAGAGACCCAGTACTTC.

The chain joins TRBV19 to TRBJ1-1; TRBD1 is a possible D gene (5 bases). V dropped 3 bases and J dropped 0 bases, with 11 bases sitting between them. CDR1 LNHDA and CDR2 SQIVND come from the germline V gene (reference sequence). CDR3 size: 15 residues. In DNA, the CDR3 is TGTGCCAGTAGTATTGAGGGGCCAATGAACACTGAAGCTTTCTTT. Protein sequence: CASSIEGPMNTEAFF.

The CDR3 loop reads CASGLWDSSGANVLTF. The DNA for the CDR3 is TGTGCTAGTGGTTTATGGGACAGCTCTGGGGCCAACGTCCTGACTTTC. The chain combines TRBV12-5 with TRBJ2-6, with 7 bases that match TRBD1. The CDR3 sequence is 16 residues long. CDR1 is LGHNT and CDR2 is FRNRAP in the germline V gene. J was trimmed by 0 bases and V by 3 bases; bases with no gene match: 2.

A single count supports this clone. The CDR3 nucleotides read TGTGCCAGCACAGGTCCCAGGGGGAACAATGAGCAGTTCTTC. Its translation: CASTGPRGNNEQFF. This chain uses TRBV15 with TRBJ2-1; TRBD1 aligns across 7 bases. V lost 10 bases to trimming and J lost 5 bases; unmatched junction nucleotides: 11. The CDR3 covers 14 residues. CDR1 is LNHNV and CDR2 is YYDKDF in the germline V gene (reference sequence).

This clone was detected once. The gene calls are TRBV10-3 and TRBJ2-3; 9 bases are shared with TRBD1. The CDR3 extends over 18 amino acids. Per the germline V gene, CDR1 is ENHRY and CDR2 is SYGVKD. V was pared by 6 bases and J by 0 bases, with 13 bases of the junction left unmatched. The CDR3 DNA reads as TGTGCCATCAGGCCGGGACAGGGCCTCCAACGGAGCACAGATACGCAGTATTTT. It codes for CAIRPGQGLQRSTDTQYF.

The CDR3 region is CASSLAVGTVTNYGYTF. The CDR3 DNA is TGTGCCAGCAGCTTAGCGGTGGGGACAGTCACTAACTATGGCTACACCTTC. This chain links TRBV7-9 with TRBJ1-2, with 7 nucleotides matching TRBD1. The CDR3 covers 17 residues. Germline loops: CDR1 SEHNR, CDR2 FQNEAQ (reference sequence). With 0 bases clipped from V and 0 bases from J, the junction kept 7 bases outside the gene matches.

The rearrangement joins TRBV7-2 to TRBJ1-3; D remains ambiguous. The germline V gene has CDR1 SGHTA and CDR2 FQGNSA. This CDR3 contains 13 residues. The ends were cut back, 6 bases at V and 4 bases at J, with 10 bases in the middle. Here the CDR3 DNA reads TGTGCCAGCAGGTTTACGGGGGGAAACACCATATATTTT. Protein product: CASRFTGGNTIYF. The whole variable domain, remainder taken from reference TRBV7-2 and TRBJ1-3, is GAGVSQSPSNKVTEKGKDVELRCDPISGHTALYWYRQSLGQGLEFLIYFQGNSAPDKSGLPSDRFSAERTGGSVSTLTIQRTQQEDSAVYLCASRFTGGNTIYFGEGSWLTVV.

This CDR3 is CASSRRQALGEKLFF. CDR3 coding DNA: TGTGCCAGCAGCCGCAGACAGGCGTTGGGGGAAAAACTGTTTTTT. This rearrangement joins TRBV7-9 to TRBJ1-4, with a tentative D call TRBD1 (6 bases). The CDR3 has 15 residues. Trimming cost V 5 bases and J 8 bases, with 18 bases left between them. The germline V gene has CDR1 SEHNR and CDR2 FQNEAQ (reference sequence).

The V and J genes are TRBV19 and TRBJ1-1; 12 bases are shared with TRBD1. J was trimmed by 7 bases and V by 7 bases; bases with no gene match: 4. This CDR3 region has 13 residues. The V gene's germline CDR1 is LNHDA and CDR2 SQIVND (reference sequence). CDR3 nucleotides: TGTGCCAGTACCTGGGACAGGGGGCGTGAAGCTTTCTTT. Translating it yields CASTWDRGREAFF.

The V call is TRBV4-2, the J call TRBJ2-7; D perhaps matches TRBD1 (6 bases). Germline CDR1 reads LGHNA; CDR2 reads YNFKEQ. The CDR3 is 13 amino acids. Trimming removed 8 bases at V and 0 bases at J, with 11 bases between. This CDR3 reads CASGGQHSYEQYF. Written as DNA, the CDR3 is TGTGCCAGCGGGGGCCAACACTCCTACGAGCAGTACTTC.

V and J are TRBV9 and TRBJ1-5; 9 positions match TRBD1. The CDR3 runs 15 residues. Trimming cost V 3 bases and J 7 bases; bases outside gene matches: 8. Germline values: CDR1 SGDLS, CDR2 YYNGEE. The CDR3 DNA reads as TGTGCCAGCAGCGCCGGGACAGGGTTCCGACAGCCCCAGCATTTT. Translated: CASSAGTGFRQPQHF.

The chain joins TRBV5-1 to TRBJ1-1; the match to TRBD1 covers 12 bases. The CDR3 extends over 16 amino acids. Germline trimming cut 4 bases from V and 5 bases from J; bases unmatched to any gene: 9. Germline assignment: CDR1 SGHRS and CDR2 YFSETQ. DNA of the CDR3: TGCGCCAGCAGCACCGGGACAGGGGGCAGGGGGACTGAAGCTTTCTTT. Protein product: CASSTGTGGRGTEAFF.

The V and J genes are TRBV2 and TRBJ2-5, with a tentative D call TRBD2 (6 bases). The germline CDR1 and CDR2 sequences are SNHLY and FYNNEI. Trimming took off 0 bases at V and 5 bases at J, with 10 bases between the two ends. CDR3 size: 14 residues. The chain's CDR3 is CASSEASRGETQYF. Here the CDR3 DNA reads TGTGCCAGCAGTGAAGCAAGTCGGGGGGAGACCCAGTACTTC. Using reference TRBV2 and TRBJ2-5 for the parts outside the CDR3, the full variable domain is EPEVTQTPSHQVTQMGQEVILRCVPISNHLYFYWYRQILGQKVEFLVSFYNNEISEKSEIFDDQFSVERPDGSNFTLKIRSTKLEDSAMYFCASSEASRGETQYFGPGTRLLVL.

The V call is TRBV4-2, the J call TRBJ2-7, with D perhaps TRBD1 (6 bases). The CDR3 extends over 13 amino acids. CDR1 LGHNA and CDR2 YNFKEQ come from the germline V gene. Between the trimmed V and J ends, which lost 4 bases and 3 bases, there was a span of 10 bases. CDR3 protein: CASSRDRNYEQYF. The CDR3 region has the DNA TGTGCCAGCAGCCGAGACAGGAACTACGAGCAGTACTTC.

This sequence joins TRBV7-2 and TRBJ1-2; no firm D call. The CDR3 is 12 residues long. Per germline, CDR1 SGHTA and CDR2 FQGNSA. V was cut by 5 bases and J by 2 bases, with 6 bases left in between. The CDR3 DNA sequence: TGTGCCAGCAGCCCCGGAAACTATGGCTACACCTTC. It encodes CASSPGNYGYTF. The full variable domain, with the rest looked up from reference TRBV7-2 and TRBJ1-2, is GAGVSQSPSNKVTEKGKDVELRCDPISGHTALYWYRQSLGQGLEFLIYFQGNSAPDKSGLPSDRFSAERTGGSVSTLTIQRTQQEDSAVYLCASSPGNYGYTFGSGTRLTVV.

The chain couples TRBV6-5 to TRBJ2-7, with 9 bases matching TRBD2. CDR1 is MNHEY and CDR2 is SVGAGI in the germline V gene. The ends lost 3 bases at V and 4 bases at J; junction bases unmatched: 7. This CDR3 has 15 amino acids. The DNA for the CDR3 is TGTGCCAGCAGTTATGATAGCGGGGGAGCTTACGAGCAGTACTTC. It encodes CASSYDSGGAYEQYF.

The V and J genes are TRBV7-9 and TRBJ2-1; TRBD2 agrees at 14 bases. The germline V gene encodes CDR1 SEHNR and CDR2 FQNEAQ (reference sequence). The trim removed 1 base at V and 8 bases at J, leaving 7 bases unmatched. The CDR3 sequence is 17 residues long. The CDR3 spells CASSLVRLAGGLDEQFF. The CDR3 region has the DNA TGTGCCAGCAGCTTAGTCCGACTAGCGGGGGGGCTGGATGAGCAGTTCTTC.

The CDR3 DNA is TGTGCCAGCAGCTTAAGCCGCTACGAGCAGTACTTC. Translated, it gives CASSLSRYEQYF. This chain connects TRBV7-9 to TRBJ2-7; D remains ambiguous. Trimming pared 2 bases from V and 3 bases from J, leaving 5 bases between. This CDR3 spans 12 amino acids. Germline V CDR1 and CDR2: SEHNR, FQNEAQ (reference sequence).

This chain joins TRBV7-2 and TRBJ1-1; D gene ambiguous. V was cut by 2 bases and J by 8 bases, with 12 bases left in between. Germline CDR1 reads SGHTA; CDR2 reads FQGNSA. The CDR3 is made up of 13 amino acids. The DNA of the CDR3 is TGTGCCAGCAGCTTAACAAAAGGGTCAGAAGCTTTCTTT. Protein sequence: CASSLTKGSEAFF.

Only one count was recorded for this clone. The chain has TRBV5-4 and TRBJ2-7, with TRBD1 matching 7 bases. This CDR3 has 16 amino acids. Germline trimming cut 3 bases from V and 0 bases from J; bases unmatched to any gene: 9. Germline CDR1 SGHNT, CDR2 YYREEE (reference sequence). The CDR3 nucleotides are TGTGCCAGCAGCTGGAGTACAGGGGCGAGCTCCTACGAGCAGTACTTC. Protein product: CASSWSTGASSYEQYF.

This sequence joins TRBV11-2 and TRBJ1-6; TRBD1 matches at 8 bases. This CDR3 region has 14 residues. Germline V CDR1 and CDR2: SGHAT, FQNNGV. The V and J ends lost 6 bases and 10 bases, in that order; junction bases with no gene match: 8. The CDR3 nucleotides are TGTGCCAGCAGGGGCGGACAGGGAAGATCACCCCTCCACTTT. Protein: CASRGGQGRSPLHF.

This chain joins TRBV10-3 and TRBJ2-2; D is unresolved. V lost 6 bases and J 3 bases, leaving 8 bases between the germline ends. From germline, CDR1 is ENHRY and CDR2 SYGVKD. This CDR3 comprises 13 residues. CDR3 bases: TGTGCCATCAGGGAAGACTACACCGGGGAGCTGTTTTTT. The encoded protein is CAIREDYTGELFF.

The V and J genes are TRBV6-5 and TRBJ1-2; 7 bases line up with TRBD1. After removal of 2 bases from V and 8 bases from J, the junction contained 8 bases not matched to a gene. CDR1 MNHEY and CDR2 SVGAGI come from the germline V gene. The CDR3 covers 14 residues. For the CDR3, the DNA is TGTGCCAGCAGTTACGCAAGGACAGGCAGCGGCTACACCTTC. Its translation is CASSYARTGSGYTF.

The chain combines TRBV6-5 with TRBJ2-2; D gene uncertain. This CDR3 is built from 12 residues. CDR1 MNHEY and CDR2 SVGAGI come from the germline V gene. V shed 2 bases and J shed 7 bases, with 5 bases lying between them. Here the CDR3 reads CASSYQSGELFF. The CDR3, as DNA: TGTGCCAGCAGTTACCAGAGCGGGGAGCTGTTTTTT.